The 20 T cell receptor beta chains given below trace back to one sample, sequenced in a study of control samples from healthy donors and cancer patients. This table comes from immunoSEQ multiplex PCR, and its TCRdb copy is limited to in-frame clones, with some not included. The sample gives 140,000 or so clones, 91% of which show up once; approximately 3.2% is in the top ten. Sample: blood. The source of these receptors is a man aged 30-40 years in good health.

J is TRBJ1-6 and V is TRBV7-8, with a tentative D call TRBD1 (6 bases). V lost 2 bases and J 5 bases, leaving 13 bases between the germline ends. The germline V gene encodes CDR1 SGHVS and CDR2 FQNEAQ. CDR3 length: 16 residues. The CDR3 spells CASSLLAGADNSPLHF. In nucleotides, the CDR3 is TGTGCCAGCAGCTTACTCGCGGGGGCGGATAATTCACCCCTCCACTTT.

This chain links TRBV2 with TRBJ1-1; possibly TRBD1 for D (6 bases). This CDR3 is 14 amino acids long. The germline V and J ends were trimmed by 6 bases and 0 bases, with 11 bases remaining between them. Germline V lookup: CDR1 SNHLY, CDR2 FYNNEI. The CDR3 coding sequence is TGTGCCAGCAGCGATGACAGGATGAACACTGAAGCTTTCTTT. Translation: CASSDDRMNTEAFF.

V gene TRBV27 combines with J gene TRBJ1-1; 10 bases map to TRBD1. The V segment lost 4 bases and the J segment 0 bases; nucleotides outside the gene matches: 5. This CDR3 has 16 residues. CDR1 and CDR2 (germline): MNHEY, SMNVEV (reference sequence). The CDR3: CASSSGQGGLNTEAFF. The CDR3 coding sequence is TGTGCCAGCAGTTCAGGACAGGGGGGCTTGAACACTGAAGCTTTCTTT.

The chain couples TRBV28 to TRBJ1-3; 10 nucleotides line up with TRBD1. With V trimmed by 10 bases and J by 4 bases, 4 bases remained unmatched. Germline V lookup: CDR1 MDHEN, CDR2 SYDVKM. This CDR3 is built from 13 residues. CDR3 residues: CAIGTGVGNTIYF. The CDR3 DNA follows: TGTGCCATCGGGACAGGGGTAGGAAACACCATATATTTT.

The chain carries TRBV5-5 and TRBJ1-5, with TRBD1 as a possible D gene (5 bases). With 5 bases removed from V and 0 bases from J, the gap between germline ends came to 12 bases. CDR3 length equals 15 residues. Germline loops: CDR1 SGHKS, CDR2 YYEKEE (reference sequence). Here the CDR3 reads CASSLGGDSNQPQHF. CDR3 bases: TGTGCCAGCAGTTTAGGAGGGGATAGCAATCAGCCCCAGCATTTT. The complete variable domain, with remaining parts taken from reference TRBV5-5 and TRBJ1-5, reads DAGVTQSPTHLIKTRGQQVTLRCSPISGHKSVSWYQQVLGQGPQFIFQYYEKEERGRGNFPDRFSARQFPNYSSELNVNALLLGDSALYLCASSLGGDSNQPQHFGDGTRLSIL.

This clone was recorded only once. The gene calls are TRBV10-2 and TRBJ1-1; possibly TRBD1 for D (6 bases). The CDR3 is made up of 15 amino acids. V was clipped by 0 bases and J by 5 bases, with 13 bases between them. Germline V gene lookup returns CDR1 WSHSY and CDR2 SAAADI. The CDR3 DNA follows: TGCGCCAGCAGTGAGTCAAGAACAGGGAGTACTGAAGCTTTCTTT. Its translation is CASSESRTGSTEAFF.

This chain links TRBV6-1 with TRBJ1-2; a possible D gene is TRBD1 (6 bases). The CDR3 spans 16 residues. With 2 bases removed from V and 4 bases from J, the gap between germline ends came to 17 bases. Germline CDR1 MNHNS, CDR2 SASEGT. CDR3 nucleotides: TGTGCCAGCAGTGAATTTGAGGGGGTGAGAGGCTATGGCTACACCTTC. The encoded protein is CASSEFEGVRGYGYTF.

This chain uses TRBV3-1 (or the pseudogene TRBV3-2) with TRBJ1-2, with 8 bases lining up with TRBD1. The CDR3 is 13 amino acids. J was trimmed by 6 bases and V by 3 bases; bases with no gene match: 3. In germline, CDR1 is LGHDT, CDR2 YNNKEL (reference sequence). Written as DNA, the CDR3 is TGTGCCAGCAGCCAGGACAGGGCCGATGGCTACACCTTC. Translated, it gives CASSQDRADGYTF.

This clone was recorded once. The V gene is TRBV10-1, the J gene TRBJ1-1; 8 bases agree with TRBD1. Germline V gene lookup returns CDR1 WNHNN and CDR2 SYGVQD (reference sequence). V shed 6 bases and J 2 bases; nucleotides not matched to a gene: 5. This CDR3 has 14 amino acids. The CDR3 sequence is CASSQGQGNTEAFF. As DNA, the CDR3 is TGCGCCAGCAGCCAAGGACAGGGTAACACTGAAGCTTTCTTT.

The CDR3 is CASSLDNHQPQHF. The CDR3 bases are TGTGCCAGTAGTTTGGACAACCATCAGCCCCAGCATTTT. This rearrangement joins TRBV19 to TRBJ1-5; maybe TRBD1 (5 bases). Trimming took 5 bases from V and 5 from J, leaving 10 bases between them. CDR1 LNHDA and CDR2 SQIVND come from the germline V gene (reference sequence). The CDR3 extends over 13 amino acids.

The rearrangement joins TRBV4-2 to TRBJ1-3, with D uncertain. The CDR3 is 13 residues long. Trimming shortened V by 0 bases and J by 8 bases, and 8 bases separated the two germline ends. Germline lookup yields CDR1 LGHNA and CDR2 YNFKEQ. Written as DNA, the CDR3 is TGTGCCAGCAGCCAAGATCGCTCACACACCATATATTTT. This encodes CASSQDRSHTIYF.

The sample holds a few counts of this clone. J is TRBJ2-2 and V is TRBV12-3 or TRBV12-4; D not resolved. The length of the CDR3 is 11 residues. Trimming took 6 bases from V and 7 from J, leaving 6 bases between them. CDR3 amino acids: CASRRSGELFF. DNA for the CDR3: TGTGCCAGCAGGCGGAGCGGGGAGCTGTTTTTT.

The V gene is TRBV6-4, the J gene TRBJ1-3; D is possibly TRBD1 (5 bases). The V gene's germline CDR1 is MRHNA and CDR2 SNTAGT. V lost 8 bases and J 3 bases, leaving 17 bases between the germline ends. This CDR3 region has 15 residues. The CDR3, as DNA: TGTGCCAGCGGATCGGGACCCCATAATGGAAACACCATATATTTT. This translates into CASGSGPHNGNTIYF.

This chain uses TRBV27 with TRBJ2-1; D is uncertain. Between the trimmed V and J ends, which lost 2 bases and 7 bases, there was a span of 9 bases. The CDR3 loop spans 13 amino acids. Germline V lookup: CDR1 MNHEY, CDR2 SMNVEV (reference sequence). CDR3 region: CASSLSLSNEQFF. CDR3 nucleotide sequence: TGTGCCAGCAGTTTAAGCCTATCAAATGAGCAGTTCTTC.

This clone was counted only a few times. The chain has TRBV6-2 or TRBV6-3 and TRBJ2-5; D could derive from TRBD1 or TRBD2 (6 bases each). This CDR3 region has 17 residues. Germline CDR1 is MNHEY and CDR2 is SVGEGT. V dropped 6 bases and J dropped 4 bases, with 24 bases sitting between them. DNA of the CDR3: TGTGCCAGCAGCTCGAGGGGCCTCGGGGGCCGCTTAGAGACCCAGTACTTC. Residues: CASSSRGLGGRLETQYF.

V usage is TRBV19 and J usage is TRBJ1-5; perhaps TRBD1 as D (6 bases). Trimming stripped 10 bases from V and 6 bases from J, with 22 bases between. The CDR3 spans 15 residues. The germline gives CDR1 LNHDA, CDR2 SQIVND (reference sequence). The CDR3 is CATQQMPQGIQPQHF. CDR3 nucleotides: TGTGCCACCCAACAAATGCCGCAGGGGATTCAGCCCCAGCATTTT. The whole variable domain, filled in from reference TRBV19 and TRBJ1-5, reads DGGITQSPKYLFRKEGQNVTLSCEQNLNHDAMYWYRQDPGQGLRLIYYSQIVNDFQKGDIAEGYSVSREKKESFPLTVTSAQKNPTAFYLCATQQMPQGIQPQHFGDGTRLSIL.

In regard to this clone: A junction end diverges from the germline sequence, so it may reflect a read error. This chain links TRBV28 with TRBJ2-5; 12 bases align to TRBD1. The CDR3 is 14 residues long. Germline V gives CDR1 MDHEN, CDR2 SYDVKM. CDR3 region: CASSNRDRGRPADF. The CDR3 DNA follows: TGTGCCAGCAGTAACCGGGACAGGGGGCGCCCGGCCGACTTC.

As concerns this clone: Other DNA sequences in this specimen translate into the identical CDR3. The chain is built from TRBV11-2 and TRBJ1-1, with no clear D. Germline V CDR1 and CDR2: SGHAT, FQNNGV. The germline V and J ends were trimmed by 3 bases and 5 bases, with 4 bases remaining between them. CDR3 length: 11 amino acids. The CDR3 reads CASSLGTEAFF. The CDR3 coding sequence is TGTGCCAGCAGCTTGGGAACTGAAGCTTTCTTT.

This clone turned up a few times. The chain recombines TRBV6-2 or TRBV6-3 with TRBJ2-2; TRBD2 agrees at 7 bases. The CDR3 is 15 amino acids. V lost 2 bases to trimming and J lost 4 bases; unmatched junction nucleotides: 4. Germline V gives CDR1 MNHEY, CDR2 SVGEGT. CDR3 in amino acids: CASSYGLGVTGELFF. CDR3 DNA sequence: TGTGCCAGCAGTTACGGACTAGGGGTCACCGGGGAGCTGTTTTTT.

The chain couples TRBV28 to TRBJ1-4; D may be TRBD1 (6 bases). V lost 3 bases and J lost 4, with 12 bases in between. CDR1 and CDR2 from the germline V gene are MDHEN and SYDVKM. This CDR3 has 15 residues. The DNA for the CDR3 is TGTGCCAGCAGTTTCCGGACAGTGGGTAATGAAAAACTGTTTTTT. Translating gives CASSFRTVGNEKLFF.